This TCR beta chain originates from a study of control samples from healthy donors and cancer patients. The protocol was immunoSEQ multiplex PCR, while the TCRdb copy is restricted to in-frame clones and leaves out a portion. This table has tens of thousands of clones, 70% to 90% appearing once. The CDR3 is 15 residues long. Looked up from germline, CDR1 is SGHTA and CDR2 is FQGNSA. This clone showed up just a few times. One junction end does not reproduce the germline sequence, and a read error may be involved. The V and J genes are TRBV7-2 and TRBJ2-3, with 7 bases aligning to TRBD2. The clonotype originates from a woman aged 50 to 60 with lung cancer. Material: PBMCs. CDR3 sequence (DNA): TGTGCCAGCAGCTTTAGGCGGGGGAGCAAAGATACGCAGTATTTT. Its translation is CASSFRRGSKDTQYF.